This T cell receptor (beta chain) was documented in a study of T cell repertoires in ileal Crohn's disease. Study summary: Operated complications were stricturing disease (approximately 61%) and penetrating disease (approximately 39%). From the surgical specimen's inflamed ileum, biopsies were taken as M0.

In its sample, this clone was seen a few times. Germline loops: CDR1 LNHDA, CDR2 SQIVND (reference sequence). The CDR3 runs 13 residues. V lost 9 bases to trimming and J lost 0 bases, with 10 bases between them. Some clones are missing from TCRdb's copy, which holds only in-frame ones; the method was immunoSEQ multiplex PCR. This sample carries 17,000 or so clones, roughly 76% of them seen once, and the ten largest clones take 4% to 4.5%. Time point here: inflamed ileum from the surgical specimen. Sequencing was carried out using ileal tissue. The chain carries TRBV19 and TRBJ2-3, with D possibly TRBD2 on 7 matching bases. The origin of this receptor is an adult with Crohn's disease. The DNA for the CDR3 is TGTGCCAGCGGGGGGACAAGCACAGATACGCAGTATTTT. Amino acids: CASGGTSTDTQYF.